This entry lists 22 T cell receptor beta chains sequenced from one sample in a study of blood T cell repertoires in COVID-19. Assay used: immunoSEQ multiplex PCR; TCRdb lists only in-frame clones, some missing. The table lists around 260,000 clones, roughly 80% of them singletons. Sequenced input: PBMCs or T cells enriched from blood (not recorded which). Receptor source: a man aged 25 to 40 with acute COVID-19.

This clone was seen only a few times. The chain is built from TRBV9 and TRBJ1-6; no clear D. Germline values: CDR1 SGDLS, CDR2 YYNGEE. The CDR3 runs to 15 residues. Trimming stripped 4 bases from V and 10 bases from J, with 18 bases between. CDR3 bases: TGTGCCAGCAGCCCAGGAGGCGGGGTTCGATCACCCCTCCACTTT. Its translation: CASSPGGGVRSPLHF.

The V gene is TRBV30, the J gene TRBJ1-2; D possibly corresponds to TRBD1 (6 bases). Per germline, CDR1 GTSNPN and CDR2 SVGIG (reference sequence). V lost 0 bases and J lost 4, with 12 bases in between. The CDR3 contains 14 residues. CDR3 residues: CAWSVRRTAYGYTF. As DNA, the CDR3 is TGTGCCTGGAGTGTACGGAGGACAGCCTATGGCTACACCTTC.

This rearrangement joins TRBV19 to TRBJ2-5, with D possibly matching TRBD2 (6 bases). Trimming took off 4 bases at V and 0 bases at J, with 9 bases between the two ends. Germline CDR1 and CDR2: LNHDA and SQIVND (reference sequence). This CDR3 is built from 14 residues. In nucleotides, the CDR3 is TGTGCCAGTAGTAGAGGAGGGTACCAAGAGACCCAGTACTTC. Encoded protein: CASSRGGYQETQYF.

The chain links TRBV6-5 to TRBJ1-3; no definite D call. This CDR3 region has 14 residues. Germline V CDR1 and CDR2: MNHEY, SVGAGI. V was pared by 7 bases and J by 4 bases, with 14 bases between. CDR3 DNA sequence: TGTGCCAGCAACCATGTCACGGGGGGAAACACCATATATTTT. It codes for CASNHVTGGNTIYF.

CDR3 residues: CASSLGRQSTGELFF. The CDR3 DNA is TGTGCCAGCAGCCTAGGACGACAGAGCACCGGGGAGCTGTTTTTT. The chain combines TRBV11-3 with TRBJ2-2; weak D call: TRBD1 (5 bases). CDR1 SGHNT and CDR2 YENEEA come from the germline V gene. Trimming cost V 5 bases and J 4 bases, with 14 bases left between them. This CDR3 is built from 15 residues. Full variable domain (remainder filled in from reference TRBV11-3 and TRBJ2-2): EAGVVQSPRYKIIEKKQPVAFWCNPISGHNTLYWYLQNLGQGPELLIRYENEEAVDDSQLPKDRFSAERLKGVDSTLKIQPAELGDSAVYLCASSLGRQSTGELFFGEGSRLTVL.

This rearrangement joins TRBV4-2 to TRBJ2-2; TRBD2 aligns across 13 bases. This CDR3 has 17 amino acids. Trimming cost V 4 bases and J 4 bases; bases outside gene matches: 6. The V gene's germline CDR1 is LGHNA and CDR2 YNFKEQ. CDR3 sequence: CASSPTSGRAVTGELFF. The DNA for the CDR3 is TGTGCCAGCAGCCCAACTAGCGGGAGGGCGGTCACCGGGGAGCTGTTTTTT.

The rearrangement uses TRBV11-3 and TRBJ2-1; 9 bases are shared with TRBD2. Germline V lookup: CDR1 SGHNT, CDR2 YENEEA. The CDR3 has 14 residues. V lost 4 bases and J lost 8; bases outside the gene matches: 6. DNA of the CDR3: TGTGCCAGCAGCTGGGGACTAGCTAACGATGAGCAGTTCTTC. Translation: CASSWGLANDEQFF.

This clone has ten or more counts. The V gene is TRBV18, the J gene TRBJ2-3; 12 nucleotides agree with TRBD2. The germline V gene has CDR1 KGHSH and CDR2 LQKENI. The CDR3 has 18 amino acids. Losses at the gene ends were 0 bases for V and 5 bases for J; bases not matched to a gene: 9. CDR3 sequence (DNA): TGTGCCAGCTCACCACCTCACGGGACTAGCGGGCGGAGAGATACGCAGTATTTT. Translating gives CASSPPHGTSGRRDTQYF.

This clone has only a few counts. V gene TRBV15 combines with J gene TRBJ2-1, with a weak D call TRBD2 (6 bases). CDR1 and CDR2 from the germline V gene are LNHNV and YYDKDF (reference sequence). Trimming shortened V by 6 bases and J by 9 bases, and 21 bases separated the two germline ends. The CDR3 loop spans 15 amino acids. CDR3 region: CATSPDGRGSAEQFF. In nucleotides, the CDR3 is TGTGCCACCAGTCCCGATGGGCGGGGATCGGCTGAGCAGTTCTTC.

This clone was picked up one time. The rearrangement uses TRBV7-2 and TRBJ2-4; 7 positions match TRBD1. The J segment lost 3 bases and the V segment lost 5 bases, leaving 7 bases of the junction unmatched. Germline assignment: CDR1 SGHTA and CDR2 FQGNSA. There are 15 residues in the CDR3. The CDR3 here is CASSDDRVGKNIQYF. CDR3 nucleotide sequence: TGTGCCAGCAGCGATGACAGGGTTGGCAAAAACATTCAGTACTTC.

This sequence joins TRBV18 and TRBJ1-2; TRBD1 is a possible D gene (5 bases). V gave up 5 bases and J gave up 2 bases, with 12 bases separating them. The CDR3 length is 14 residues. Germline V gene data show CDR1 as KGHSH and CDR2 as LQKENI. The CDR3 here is CASSSRDLNYGYTF. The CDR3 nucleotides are TGTGCCAGCTCAAGCCGGGACTTGAACTATGGCTACACCTTC.

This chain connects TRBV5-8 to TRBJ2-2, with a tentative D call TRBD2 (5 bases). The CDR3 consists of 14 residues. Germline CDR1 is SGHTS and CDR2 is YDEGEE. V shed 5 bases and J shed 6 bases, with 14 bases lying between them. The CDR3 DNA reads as TGTGCCAGCAGGGTCGGGATGTTATCCGGGGAGCTGTTTTTT. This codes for CASRVGMLSGELFF. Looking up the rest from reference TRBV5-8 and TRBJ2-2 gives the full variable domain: EAGVTQSPTHLIKTRGQQATLRCSPISGHTSVYWYQQALGLGLQFLLWYDEGEERNRGNFPPRFSGRQFPNYSSELNVNALELEDSALYLCASRVGMLSGELFFGEGSRLTVL.

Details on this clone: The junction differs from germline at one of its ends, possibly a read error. The CDR3, as DNA: TGCAGTGCTAGGATCGGCGGGACGGTTACTTTT. Residues: CSARIGGTVTF. This chain joins TRBV20-1 and TRBJ1-3, with D perhaps TRBD1 (5 bases). Germline V lookup: CDR1 DFQATT, CDR2 SNEGSKA (reference sequence). CDR3 length equals 11 residues.

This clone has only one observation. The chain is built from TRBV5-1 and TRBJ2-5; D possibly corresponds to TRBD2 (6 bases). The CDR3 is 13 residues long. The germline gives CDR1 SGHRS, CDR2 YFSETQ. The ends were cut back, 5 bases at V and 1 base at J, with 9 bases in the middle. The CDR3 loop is CASRIAVQETQYF. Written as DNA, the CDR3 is TGCGCCAGCAGAATAGCGGTCCAAGAGACCCAGTACTTC.

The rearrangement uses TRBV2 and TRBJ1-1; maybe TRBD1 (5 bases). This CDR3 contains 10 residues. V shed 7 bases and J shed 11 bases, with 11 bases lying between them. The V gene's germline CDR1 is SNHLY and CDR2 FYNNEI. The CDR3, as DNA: TGTGCCAGCAAGGACACAGTGGCTTTCTTT. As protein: CASKDTVAFF.

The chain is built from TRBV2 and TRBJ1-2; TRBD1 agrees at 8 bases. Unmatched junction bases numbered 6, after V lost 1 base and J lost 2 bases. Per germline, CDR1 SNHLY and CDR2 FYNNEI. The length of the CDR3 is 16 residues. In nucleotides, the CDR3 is TGTGCCAGCAGTGAAGTACAGGGGGTTACGAACTATGGCTACACCTTC. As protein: CASSEVQGVTNYGYTF.

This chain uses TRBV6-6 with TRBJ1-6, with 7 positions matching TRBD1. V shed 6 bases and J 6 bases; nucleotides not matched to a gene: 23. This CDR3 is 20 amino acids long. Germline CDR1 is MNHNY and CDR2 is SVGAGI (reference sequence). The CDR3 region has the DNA TGTGCCAGCAGCCACCGGACAGGACCGACACGATCGCCAATTAATTCACCCCTCCACTTT. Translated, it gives CASSHRTGPTRSPINSPLHF.

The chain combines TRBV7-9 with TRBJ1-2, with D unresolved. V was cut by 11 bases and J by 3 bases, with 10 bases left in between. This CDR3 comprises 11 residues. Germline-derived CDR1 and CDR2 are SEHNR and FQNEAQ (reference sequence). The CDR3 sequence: CALERDYGYTF. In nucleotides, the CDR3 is TGTGCCCTCGAACGGGACTATGGCTACACCTTC.

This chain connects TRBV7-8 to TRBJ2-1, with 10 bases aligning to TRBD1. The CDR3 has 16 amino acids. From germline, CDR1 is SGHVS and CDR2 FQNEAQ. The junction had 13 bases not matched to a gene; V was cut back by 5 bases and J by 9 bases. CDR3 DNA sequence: TGTGCCAGCAGCAACCCGGGACAGGGGAAAGAAGGTGAGCAGTTCTTC. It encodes CASSNPGQGKEGEQFF.

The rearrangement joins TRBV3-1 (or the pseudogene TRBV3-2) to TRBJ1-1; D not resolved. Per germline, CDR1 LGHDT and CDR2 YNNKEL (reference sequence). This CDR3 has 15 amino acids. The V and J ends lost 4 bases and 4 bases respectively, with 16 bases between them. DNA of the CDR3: TGTGCCAGCAGCCCATCAGGACGGGGAGGCACTGAAGCTTTCTTT. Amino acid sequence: CASSPSGRGGTEAFF.

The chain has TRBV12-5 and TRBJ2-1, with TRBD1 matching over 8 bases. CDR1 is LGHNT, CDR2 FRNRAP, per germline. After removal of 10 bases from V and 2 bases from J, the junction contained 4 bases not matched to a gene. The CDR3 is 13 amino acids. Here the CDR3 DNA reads TGTGCTACCGACAGGGGAGCCTACAATGAGCAGTTCTTC. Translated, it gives CATDRGAYNEQFF.

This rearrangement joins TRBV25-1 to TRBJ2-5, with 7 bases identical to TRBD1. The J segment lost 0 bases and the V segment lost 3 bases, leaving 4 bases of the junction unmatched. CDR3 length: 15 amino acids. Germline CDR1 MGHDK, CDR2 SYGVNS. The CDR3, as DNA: TGTGCCAGCAGTGAGATAGACAGGGACCAAGAGACCCAGTACTTC. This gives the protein CASSEIDRDQETQYF.